This T cell receptor beta chain was profiled in a study of blood T cell repertoires in COVID-19. TCRdb keeps only in-frame clones here, not all; method: immunoSEQ multiplex PCR. This repertoire shows some 87,000 clones, around 80% found once; its top ten account for 24%. The count of this clone is one. Per the germline V gene, CDR1 is MNHEY and CDR2 is SMNVEV (reference sequence). Trimming took 4 bases from V and 0 from J; bases not matched to a gene: 3. The CDR3 runs 15 residues. This clonotype was sampled from a human donor in a cohort sampled during active COVID-19. The chain couples TRBV27 to TRBJ1-3, with TRBD1 identical over 7 bases. Sequenced material: peripheral blood. Written as DNA, the CDR3 is TGTGCCAGCAGTTCGGGACAGCACTCTGGAAACACCATATATTTT. Protein: CASSSGQHSGNTIYF.